This T cell receptor (beta chain) was captured by sequencing in a study of response to subunit inactivated influenza vaccine. Points from the study as a whole: The authors suggested that few new T cells are recruited per seasonal influenza vaccination.

Each CDR3 protein gets one entry after TCRdb re-called the RT-PCR reads with MiXCR. The sample lists about 500,000 distinct CDR3 sequences, approximately 17% occurring once. This clonotype was seen a handful of times. Its antigen is currently unknown. Germline values: CDR1 SGHAT, CDR2 FQNNGV. The CDR3 has 18 residues. Trimming took off 1 base at V and 6 bases at J, with 21 bases between the two ends. The TCR originated in a man between 50 and 69 years old who received an inactivated influenza vaccine. The rearrangement joins TRBV11-2 to TRBJ1-4; D is undetermined. Sequencing was performed on CD4+ T cells sorted from PBMCs, taken less than 25 months after vaccination. CDR3 amino acids: CASSLVGRAAGAYEKLFF. The DNA of the CDR3 is TGTGCCAGCAGCTTAGTCGGACGCGCGGCGGGTGCTTATGAAAAACTGTTTTTT.